These 4 T cell receptor beta chains were all obtained from the same sample, sequenced in a study of shared clonotypes between healthy human individuals. Assay: immunoSEQ multiplex PCR; the TCRdb copy retains only in-frame clones and omits some. The data hold roughly 1,500,000 clones, with 95% to 99% observed a single time. The sample consisted of naive CD4+ T cells sorted from blood. Indicated subset: CD45RA+ positively selected. The receptors here all came from a man in his thirties or forties in good health.

The V call is TRBV5-6, the J call TRBJ2-1; TRBD2 might be the D (6 bases). Trimming removed 1 base from V and 6 bases from J, with 14 bases in between. The CDR3 sequence is 15 residues long. Germline CDR1 is SGHDT and CDR2 is YYEEEE. The DNA of the CDR3 is TGTGCCAGCAGCTTGAGGGCGGGATTGTCCAATGAGCAGTTCTTC. Its protein product is CASSLRAGLSNEQFF.

This chain links TRBV9 with TRBJ2-4; maybe TRBD2 (6 bases). Trimming pared 4 bases from V and 2 bases from J, leaving 16 bases between. The CDR3 is 16 amino acids. Germline CDR1 reads SGDLS; CDR2 reads YYNGEE. This chain's CDR3 is CASSITGAGTKNIQYF. In nucleotides, the CDR3 is TGTGCCAGCAGCATCACTGGGGCGGGAACCAAAAACATTCAGTACTTC.

The chain is built from TRBV28 and TRBJ1-4; tentative D call: TRBD1 (5 bases). Germline V gene data show CDR1 as MDHEN and CDR2 as SYDVKM. The CDR3 sequence is 18 residues long. Trimming took off 2 bases at V and 3 bases at J, with 19 bases between the two ends. In nucleotides, the CDR3 is TGTGCCAGCAGTTTAATATTTAGTGGGGGAAGGCCTAATGAAAAACTGTTTTTT. Translating gives CASSLIFSGGRPNEKLFF.

This chain links TRBV29-1 with TRBJ2-7; no firm D call. From germline, CDR1 is SQVTM and CDR2 ANQGSEA. Trimming left V 6 bases short and J 4 bases short, with 13 bases between. The CDR3 is made up of 12 amino acids. This CDR3 is CSVLRPGYEQYF. The CDR3, as DNA: TGCAGCGTCCTAAGGCCGGGTTACGAGCAGTACTTC.